This T cell receptor (beta chain) was sequenced in a study of tumor-infiltrating lymphocytes in primary liver carcinoma. Whole-study context: Patients were both men and women, whose ages ran from 30 to 69 years.

In the case of this clonotype: Its specificity is unknown.

The template, 450 to 650 ng total RNA, yielded TCR beta cDNA made with a constant-region primer. Employing slightly modified ARM-PCR, three nested multiplex PCR rounds were run, and these gave rise to the TCR beta libraries. With TRBV1-TRBV30 forward primers and a C-beta reverse primer, the first two PCR rounds were run for approximately 10 cycles each. TCRdb used MiXCR to reprocess the multiplex PCR reads, holding one entry per CDR3 protein. The sample yields around 40,000 distinct CDR3 sequences, about three quarters seen once. Germline values: CDR1 SEHNR, CDR2 FQNEAQ (reference sequence). Trimming removed 2 bases at V and 2 bases at J, with 16 bases between. The CDR3 is made up of 16 amino acids. The study's findings and limits: Among top clones, only about 8-25% appeared in all five tumor regions. Blood fell significantly below tumors in its top-250-clone fraction (p = 0.039).

Extraction of RNA together with DNA used about 18-31 mg of unsorted bulk tissue. These patients lived with chronic HBV infection and had never been treated. The gene calls are TRBV7-9 and TRBJ2-7, with D possibly being TRBD1 or TRBD2 (5 bases each). The sample was liver tumor tissue from sampling region 2. As for subset: tumor region T2, inferior pole. This receptor was obtained from a man between 40 and 49 years old with primary liver carcinoma and hepatitis B virus infection. The CDR3 region has the DNA TGTGCCAGCAGCTTAACAACAGGTCGGGACCCCTACGAGCAGTACTTC. Translation gives CASSLTTGRDPYEQYF.